The source of this TCR beta chain is a study of beta chain features in type 1 diabetes. Each of the CD4+ naive, central memory, regulatory and stem cell-like memory populations was sorted via CD45RO/CCR7/CD25/CD127/CD95/CD27. The investigators reverse transcribed all of the isolated RNA, so they sequenced expressed TCRB transcripts. Libraries were prepared by immunoSEQ multiplex PCR; TCRdb keeps only in-frame clonotypes and omits some of them. The data show roughly 300,000 clones, about a tenth seen once. V was pared by 2 bases and J by 4 bases, with 11 bases between. This CDR3 has 14 amino acids. Germline assignment: CDR1 SGHTA and CDR2 FQGNSA. Study results and caveats: Cells that show high TCR expression could be over-represented by cDNA sequencing. Type 1 diabetes patients showed a moderate but significant shortening of TCRB CDR3s in all four CD4+ subsets. A closer apparent resemblance between naive, central memory and Treg TCRB repertoires was seen in patients than in healthy donors.

Remarks on this clone: The antigen is unknown.

The V call is TRBV7-2, the J call TRBJ2-5, with a tentative D call TRBD1 (5 bases). This TCR was sampled from a man aged 25-45 years with type 1 diabetes. Source material: central memory CD4+ T cells from blood. CDR3 DNA: TGTGCCAGCAGCTTACAGGGCAGAATAGAGACCCAGTACTTC. Its translation: CASSLQGRIETQYF.